The rows below give T cell receptor beta chains drawn from one sample of a study of blood T cell repertoires in COVID-19. Assay: immunoSEQ multiplex PCR; the TCRdb copy retains only in-frame clones and omits some. The sample includes about 210,000 clones, around 80% of them seen just once. The sequencing input was peripheral blood. These receptors came from a man in his forties who had recovered from COVID-19. CDR3s include the opening cysteine and the closing phenylalanine or tryptophan. A D gene is named only where the DNA matches it firmly. The size of a clone is reported for some rows only, either as once, few or many, or as a class for expanded clones.

J | size | V | D | CDR3
TRBJ2-3 | . | TRBV20-1 | . | CSASRGAANTDTQYF
TRBJ2-1 | . | TRBV27 | TRBD2 | CASSSSAGDYNYNEQFF
TRBJ2-5 | . | TRBV4-3 | . | CASSQDWDTDAETQYF
TRBJ2-1 | . | TRBV29-1 | . | CSVGLGAHNEQFF
TRBJ1-1 | . | TRBV11-3 | . | CASSLRTVNTEAFF
TRBJ1-1 | . | TRBV9 | . | CASSVVAGLNTEAFF
TRBJ2-5 | . | TRBV25-1 | . | CASSDAQEEGETQYF
TRBJ2-7 | . | TRBV7-5 | . | CVRSFLSGGEIYEQYF
TRBJ2-7 | . | TRBV7-2 | TRBD2 | CASSLALGGAEQYF
TRBJ1-1 | . | TRBV18 | . | CASSPSRETEAFF
TRBJ1-2 | few | TRBV5-5 | . | CASSPGEGTSGYTF
TRBJ1-2 | . | TRBV27 | . | CASSGRGYYGYTF
TRBJ2-1 | once | TRBV5-4 | TRBD2 | CASSSGLAGNEQFF
TRBJ2-1 | . | TRBV3-1/TRBV3-2 | TRBD2 | CASSPGTSGYNEQFF
TRBJ1-1 | many | TRBV14 | . | CASSSRVWDTEAFF
TRBJ2-7 | . | TRBV30 | . | CAWSVPRGSRYYEQYF
TRBJ1-5 | . | TRBV19 | . | CASSSSGFQPQHF
TRBJ2-1 | . | TRBV5-5 | TRBD2 | CASSLASGRIYEQFF
TRBJ2-7 | once | TRBV2 | TRBD2 | CASSEAGLAGVYEQYF
TRBJ1-4 | . | TRBV5-1 | . | CASSLVGGRYEKLFF
TRBJ2-2 | . | TRBV9 | . | CASSAGQYTGELFF
TRBJ1-1 | . | TRBV7-6 | TRBD1 | CASSLSATLWTGGTEAFF
TRBJ2-5 | . | TRBV7-8 | TRBD2 | CASSYPRERGVQETQYF
TRBJ2-7 | . | TRBV2 | TRBD2 | CASRYLAGVYEQYF
TRBJ2-3 | . | TRBV6-1 | TRBD2 | CASSVAGGTDTQYF
TRBJ1-4 | . | TRBV5-1 | . | CASSSSQGGDNEKLFF
TRBJ2-1 | . | TRBV5-1 | TRBD2 | CASSLLAGGGDEQFF
TRBJ2-3 | once | TRBV30 | TRBD2 | CAWLAGEITQYF
TRBJ2-5 | . | TRBV11-2 | . | CASSLVGVLQETQYF
TRBJ2-2 | . | TRBV6-5 | . | CASSLLRGTGELFF
TRBJ2-6 | . | TRBV7-8 | TRBD1 | CASSGYRGDSGANVLTF
TRBJ1-1 | few | TRBV18 | . | CASYRQINTEAFF
TRBJ2-4 | few | TRBV7-2 | . | CASSLSAGGGAVKNIQYF
TRBJ1-1 | . | TRBV5-5 | TRBD1 | CASSLNGQVNTEAFF
TRBJ2-2 | . | TRBV5-4 | . | CASSPSGLPANTGELFF
TRBJ2-1 | . | TRBV11-2 | TRBD2 | CASSSGLAGYNEQFF
TRBJ2-7 | . | TRBV5-1 | TRBD2 | CATRWGGGAPGEQYF
TRBJ2-7 | . | TRBV12-3/TRBV12-4 | TRBD1 | CASRRTGFSEQYF
TRBJ1-1 | . | TRBV2 | . | CASSEMGVANTEAFF
TRBJ2-5 | . | TRBV14 | TRBD2 | CASSQQREWQETQYF
TRBJ2-5 | . | TRBV5-1 | . | CASSPGTQETQYF
TRBJ2-1 | . | TRBV29-1 | TRBD2 | CSVERGGDNEQFF
TRBJ2-3 | . | TRBV5-6 | . | CASSLVRGTTDTQYF
TRBJ2-1 | . | TRBV5-3 | . | CARSSHARGYNEQFF
TRBJ2-7 | . | TRBV3-1/TRBV3-2 | . | CASSQGIGGPRHF
TRBJ2-7 | . | TRBV10-3 | TRBD1 | CASQGAYEQYF
TRBJ1-2 | . | TRBV27 | . | CASSSRQSHGYTF
TRBJ1-1 | once | TRBV11-2 | TRBD1 | CASSLAGGVTVF
TRBJ2-5 | . | TRBV7-2 | . | CASSPPGQETQYF
TRBJ1-2 | . | TRBV6-2/TRBV6-3 | . | CASSSGGLGYTF